The sequence of this TCR beta chain was determined in a study of PD-1 blockade in classical Hodgkin lymphoma. Whole-study context: Every 2 weeks, patients had 3 mg/kg nivolumab intravenously.

The repertoire was sequenced with immunoSEQ multiplex PCR; TCRdb's copy has only in-frame clones and lacks some. The table includes fewer than 70,000 clones, roughly 91% detected once. Trimming removed 4 bases at V and 4 bases at J, with 19 bases between. The germline CDR1 and CDR2 sequences are SEHNR and FQNEAQ (reference sequence). This CDR3 region has 16 residues. The patients all showed relapse after autologous stem cell transplantation, while their brentuximab vedotin exposure varied. Classification of best responses gave complete response, partial response or progressive disease. The sample here was peripheral blood mononuclear cells (PBMCs), taken before the second cycle of nivolumab. The sequence derives from a human donor with classical Hodgkin lymphoma. The V call is TRBV7-9, the J call TRBJ2-5; D may be TRBD1 (6 bases). CDR3 region: CASSSLVGASRETQYF. The CDR3 DNA reads as TGTGCCAGCAGCTCCTTAGTGGGGGCTAGCAGAGAGACCCAGTACTTC.